This T cell receptor (beta chain) was sequenced in a study of blood T cell repertoires in COVID-19. Across the whole study: Samples of COVID-19 (acute and convalescent) were obtained from the United States, Italy and Spain. From T cells, B-cell-depleted T cells, or PBMCs came the material, which was cDNA or gDNA.

V dropped 3 bases and J dropped 7 bases, with 19 bases sitting between them. There are 16 residues in the CDR3. The germline V gene has CDR1 MDHEN and CDR2 SYDVKM. In the original workflow: Reference gene primer amplification in the assay estimated nucleated cell counts. The protocol was immunoSEQ multiplex PCR, while the TCRdb copy is restricted to in-frame clones and leaves out a portion. The V and J calls and clone size come from that table; D and trimming were worked out from the DNA. The repertoire consists of roughly 270,000 clones, with over 75% occurring once and the leading ten covering more than 4.5%.

Sequences were obtained from peripheral blood. The TCR comes from a man over 45 with active or convalescent COVID-19. The rearrangement links TRBV28 to TRBJ1-5, with D unclear. The CDR3 DNA reads as TGTGCCAGCAGTTTGAGTGGATCGCCAGGTAGACAGCCCCAGCATTTT. It yields the protein CASSLSGSPGRQPQHF.